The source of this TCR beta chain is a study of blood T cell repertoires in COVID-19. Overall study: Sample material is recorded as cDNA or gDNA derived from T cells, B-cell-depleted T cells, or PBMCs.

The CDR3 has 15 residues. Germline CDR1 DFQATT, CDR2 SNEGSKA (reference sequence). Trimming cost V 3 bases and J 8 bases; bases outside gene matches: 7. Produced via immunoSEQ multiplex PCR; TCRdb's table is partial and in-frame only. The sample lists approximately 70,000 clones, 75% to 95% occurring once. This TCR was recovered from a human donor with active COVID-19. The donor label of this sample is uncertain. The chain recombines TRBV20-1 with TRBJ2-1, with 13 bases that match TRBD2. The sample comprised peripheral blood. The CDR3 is CSASLGLAGKDEQFF. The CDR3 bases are TGCAGTGCTAGTCTGGGACTAGCGGGAAAGGATGAGCAGTTCTTC.